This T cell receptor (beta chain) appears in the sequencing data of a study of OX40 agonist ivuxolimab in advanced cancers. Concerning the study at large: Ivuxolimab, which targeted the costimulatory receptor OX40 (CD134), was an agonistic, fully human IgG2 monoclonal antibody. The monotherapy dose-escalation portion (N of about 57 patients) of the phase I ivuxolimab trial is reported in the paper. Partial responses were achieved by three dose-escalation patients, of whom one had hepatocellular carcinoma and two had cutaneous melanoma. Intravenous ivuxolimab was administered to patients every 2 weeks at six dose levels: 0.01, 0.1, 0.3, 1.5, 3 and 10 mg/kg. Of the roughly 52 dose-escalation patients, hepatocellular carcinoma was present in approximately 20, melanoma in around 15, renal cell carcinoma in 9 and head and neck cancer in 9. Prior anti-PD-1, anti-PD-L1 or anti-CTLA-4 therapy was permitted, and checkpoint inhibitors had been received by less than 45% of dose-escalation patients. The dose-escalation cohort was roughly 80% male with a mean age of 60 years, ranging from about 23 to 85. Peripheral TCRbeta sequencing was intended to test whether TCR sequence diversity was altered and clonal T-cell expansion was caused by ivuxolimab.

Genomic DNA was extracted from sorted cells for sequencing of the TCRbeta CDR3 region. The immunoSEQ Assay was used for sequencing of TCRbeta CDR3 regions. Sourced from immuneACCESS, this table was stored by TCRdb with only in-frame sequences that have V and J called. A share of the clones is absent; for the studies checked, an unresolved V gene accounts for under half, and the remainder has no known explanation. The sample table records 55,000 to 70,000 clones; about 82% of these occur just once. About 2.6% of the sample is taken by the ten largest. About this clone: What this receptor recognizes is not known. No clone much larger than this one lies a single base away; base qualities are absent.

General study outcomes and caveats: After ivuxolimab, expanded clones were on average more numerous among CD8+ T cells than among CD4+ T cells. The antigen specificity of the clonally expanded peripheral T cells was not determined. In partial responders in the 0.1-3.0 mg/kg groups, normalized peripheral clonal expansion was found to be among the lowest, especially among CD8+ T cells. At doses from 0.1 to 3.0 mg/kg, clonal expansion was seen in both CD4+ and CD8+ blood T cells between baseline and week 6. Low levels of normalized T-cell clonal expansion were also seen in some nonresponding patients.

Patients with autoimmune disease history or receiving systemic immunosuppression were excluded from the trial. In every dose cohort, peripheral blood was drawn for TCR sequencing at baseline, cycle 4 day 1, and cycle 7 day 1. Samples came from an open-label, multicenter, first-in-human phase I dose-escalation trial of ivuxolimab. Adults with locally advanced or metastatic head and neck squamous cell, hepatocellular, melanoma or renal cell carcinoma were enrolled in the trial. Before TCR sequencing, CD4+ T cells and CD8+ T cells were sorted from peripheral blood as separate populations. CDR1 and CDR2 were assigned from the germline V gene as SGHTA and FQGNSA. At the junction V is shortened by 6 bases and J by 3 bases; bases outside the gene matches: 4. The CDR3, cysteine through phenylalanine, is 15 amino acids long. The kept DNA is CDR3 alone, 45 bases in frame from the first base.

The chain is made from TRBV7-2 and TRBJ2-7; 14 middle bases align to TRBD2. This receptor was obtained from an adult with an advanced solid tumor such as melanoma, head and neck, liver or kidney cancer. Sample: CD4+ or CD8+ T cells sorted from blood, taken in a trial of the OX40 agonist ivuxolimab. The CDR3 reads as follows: CASSWTSGGNYEQYF. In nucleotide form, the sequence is TGTGCCAGCAGTTGGACTAGCGGGGGGAACTACGAGCAGTACTTC. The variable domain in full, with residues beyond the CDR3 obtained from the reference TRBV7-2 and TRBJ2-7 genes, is GAGVSQSPSNKVTEKGKDVELRCDPISGHTALYWYRQSLGQGLEFLIYFQGNSAPDKSGLPSDRFSAERTGGSVSTLTIQRTQQEDSAVYLCASSWTSGGNYEQYFGPGTRLTVT.